This section outlines one T cell receptor beta chain sequence together with its context. The antigen remains unidentified. This sample is part of a study of cytomegalovirus exposure and HLA in healthy donors. The PCR used 60 Vbeta and 13 Jbeta primers. Sequencing used immunoSEQ multiplex PCR; TCRdb keeps in-frame clones, though not all of them. The sample has approximately 240,000 clones, 75% to 85% seen once. Study-wide results and caveats: With later analysis, a missense DCLRE1C variant became linked to TCR beta V- and J-gene trimming. Immune exposure was documented only through CMV serostatus.

Sequencing was carried out using PBMCs. This TCR was recovered from a woman in her sixties in good health and CMV-seropositive.

CDR3 bases: TGTGCCAGCTCACAGGCCGGGACAGGAGAAGGCTACACCTTC. Its protein product is CASSQAGTGEGYTF. This chain joins TRBV18 and TRBJ1-2; 8 bases are a match to TRBD1. This CDR3 comprises 14 residues. CDR1 is KGHSH and CDR2 is LQKENI in the germline V gene. The V and J ends lost 4 bases and 8 bases, in that order; junction bases with no gene match: 9.